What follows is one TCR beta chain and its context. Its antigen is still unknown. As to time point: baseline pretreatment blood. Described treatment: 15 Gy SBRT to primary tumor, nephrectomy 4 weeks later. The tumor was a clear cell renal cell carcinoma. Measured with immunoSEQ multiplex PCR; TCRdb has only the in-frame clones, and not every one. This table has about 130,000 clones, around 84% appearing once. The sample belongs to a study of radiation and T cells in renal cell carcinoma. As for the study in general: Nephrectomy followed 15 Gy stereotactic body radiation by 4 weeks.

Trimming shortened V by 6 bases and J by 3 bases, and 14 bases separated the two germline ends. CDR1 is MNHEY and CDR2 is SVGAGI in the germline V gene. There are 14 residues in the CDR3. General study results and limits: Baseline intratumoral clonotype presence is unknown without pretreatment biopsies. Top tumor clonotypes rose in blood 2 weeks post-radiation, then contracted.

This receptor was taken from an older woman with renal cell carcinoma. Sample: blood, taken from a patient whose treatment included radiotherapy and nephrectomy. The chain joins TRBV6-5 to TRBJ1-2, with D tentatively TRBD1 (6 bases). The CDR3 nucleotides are TGTGCCAGCAGCTCACAACAGGGCTACTATGGCTACACCTTC. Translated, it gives CASSSQQGYYGYTF.